This T cell receptor beta chain appears in the sequencing data of a study of blood T cell repertoires in COVID-19. Across the whole study: Some COVID-19 samples were acute and others convalescent; all came from the United States, Italy and Spain. The analysed material was cDNA or gDNA that came from T cells, B-cell-depleted T cells, or PBMCs.

The CDR3 has 14 amino acids. V lost 4 bases and J lost 1, with 10 bases in between. From germline, CDR1 is SGHDN and CDR2 FVKESK. Authors' methods: Estimation of nucleated cell counts relied on the amplification of reference gene primers. The data were produced by immunoSEQ multiplex PCR, yet TCRdb's version contains in-frame clones alone and is incomplete. The DNA gave D and trimming, while V, J and clone size come from that table. The sample lists 300,000 to 400,000 clones, around 90% seen once, with about 5% in the top ten. Adults between about 18 and 95 years of age took part from 20 to 25 US areas.

This clonotype was sampled from a man younger than 45 who had recovered from COVID-19. The J gene is TRBJ1-1, the V gene TRBV14, with TRBD1 as a possible D gene (6 bases). Sequenced sample: PBMCs or T cells enriched from blood (not recorded which). This CDR3 reads CASSRFRGNTEAFF. In DNA form, the CDR3 reads TGTGCCAGCAGCCGCTTCAGGGGGAACACTGAAGCTTTCTTT.